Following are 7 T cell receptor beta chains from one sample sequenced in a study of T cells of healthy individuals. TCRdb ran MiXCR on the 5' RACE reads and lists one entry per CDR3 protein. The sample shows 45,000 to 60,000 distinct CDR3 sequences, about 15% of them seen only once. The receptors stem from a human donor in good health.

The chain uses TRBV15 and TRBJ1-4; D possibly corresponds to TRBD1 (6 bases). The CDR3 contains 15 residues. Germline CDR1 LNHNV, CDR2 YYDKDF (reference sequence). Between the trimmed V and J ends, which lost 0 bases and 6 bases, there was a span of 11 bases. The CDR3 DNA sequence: TGTGCCACCAGCAGAGATCTGGGGGCAGATGAAAAACTGTTTTTT. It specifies CATSRDLGADEKLFF.

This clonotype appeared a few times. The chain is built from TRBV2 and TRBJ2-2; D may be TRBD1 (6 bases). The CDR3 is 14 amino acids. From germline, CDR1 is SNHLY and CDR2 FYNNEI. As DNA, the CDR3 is TGTGGCACGAGACCGGGACAACCCACCGGGGAGCTGTTTTTT. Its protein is CGTRPGQPTGELFF.

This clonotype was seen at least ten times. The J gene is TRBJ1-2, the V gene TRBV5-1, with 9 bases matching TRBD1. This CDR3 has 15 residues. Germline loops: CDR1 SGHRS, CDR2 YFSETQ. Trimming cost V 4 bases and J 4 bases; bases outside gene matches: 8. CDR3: CASSAGTGQAYGYTF. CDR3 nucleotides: TGCGCCAGCAGCGCTGGGACAGGGCAGGCCTATGGCTACACCTTC. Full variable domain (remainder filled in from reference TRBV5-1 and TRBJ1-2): KAGVTQTPRYLIKTRGQQVTLSCSPISGHRSVSWYQQTPGQGLQFLFEYFSETQRNKGNFPGRFSGRQFSNSRSEMNVSTLELGDSALYLCASSAGTGQAYGYTFGSGTRLTVV.

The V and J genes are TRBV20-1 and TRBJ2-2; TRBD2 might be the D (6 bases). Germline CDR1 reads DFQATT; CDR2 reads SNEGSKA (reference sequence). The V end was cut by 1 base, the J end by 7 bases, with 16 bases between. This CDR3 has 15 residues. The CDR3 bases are TGCAGTGCTAGAGTGGGTAGCGGTGGGCGCGGGGAGCTGTTTTTT. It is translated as CSARVGSGGRGELFF.

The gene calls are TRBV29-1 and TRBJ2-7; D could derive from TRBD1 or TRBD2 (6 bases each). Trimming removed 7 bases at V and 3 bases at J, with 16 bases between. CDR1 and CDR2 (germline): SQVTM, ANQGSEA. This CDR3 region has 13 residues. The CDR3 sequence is CSAGGREGYEQYF. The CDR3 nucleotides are TGCAGCGCCGGGGGCAGGGAAGGCTACGAGCAGTACTTC.

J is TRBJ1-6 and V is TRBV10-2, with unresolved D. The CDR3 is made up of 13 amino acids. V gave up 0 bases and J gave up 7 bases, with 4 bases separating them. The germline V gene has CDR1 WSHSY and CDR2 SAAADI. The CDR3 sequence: CASSESVNSPLHF. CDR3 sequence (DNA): TGCGCCAGCAGTGAGTCGGTAAATTCACCCCTCCACTTT.

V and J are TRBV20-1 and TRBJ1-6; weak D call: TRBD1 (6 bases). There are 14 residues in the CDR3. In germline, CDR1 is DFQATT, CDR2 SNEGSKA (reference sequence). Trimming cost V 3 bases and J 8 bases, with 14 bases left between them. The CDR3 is CSASSGVIDSPLHF. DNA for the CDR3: TGCAGTGCTAGTTCAGGGGTAATTGATTCACCCCTCCACTTT.